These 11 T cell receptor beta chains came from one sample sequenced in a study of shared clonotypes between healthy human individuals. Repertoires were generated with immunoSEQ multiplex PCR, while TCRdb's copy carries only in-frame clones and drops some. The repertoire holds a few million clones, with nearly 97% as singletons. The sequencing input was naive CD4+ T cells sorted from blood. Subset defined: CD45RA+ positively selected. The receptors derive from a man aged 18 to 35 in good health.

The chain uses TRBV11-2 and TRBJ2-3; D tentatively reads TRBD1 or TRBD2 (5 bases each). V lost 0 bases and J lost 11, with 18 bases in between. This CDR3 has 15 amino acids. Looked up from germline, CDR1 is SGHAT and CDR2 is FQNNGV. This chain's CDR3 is CASSLDYRGYSLQYF. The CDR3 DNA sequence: TGTGCCAGCAGCTTAGATTATCGGGGCTATTCGCTGCAGTATTTT.

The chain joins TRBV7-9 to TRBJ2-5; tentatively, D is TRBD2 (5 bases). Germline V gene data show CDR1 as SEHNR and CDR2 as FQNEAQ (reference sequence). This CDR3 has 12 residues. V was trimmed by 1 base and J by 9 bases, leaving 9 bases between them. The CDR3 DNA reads TGTGCCAGCAGCTTAGTCTTCGGGGCCCAGTACTTC. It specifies CASSLVFGAQYF.

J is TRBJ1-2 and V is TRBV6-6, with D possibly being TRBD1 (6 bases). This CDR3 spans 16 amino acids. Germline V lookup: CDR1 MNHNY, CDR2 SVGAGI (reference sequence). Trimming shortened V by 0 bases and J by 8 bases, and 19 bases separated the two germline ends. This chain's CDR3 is CASSYSNPGEGGGYTF. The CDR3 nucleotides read TGTGCCAGCAGTTACTCGAATCCCGGGGAGGGGGGAGGCTACACCTTC.

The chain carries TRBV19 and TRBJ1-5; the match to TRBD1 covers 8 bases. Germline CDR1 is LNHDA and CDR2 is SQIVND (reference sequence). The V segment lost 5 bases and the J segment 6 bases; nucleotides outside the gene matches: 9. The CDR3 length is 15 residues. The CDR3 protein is CASSPGQGSSQPQHF. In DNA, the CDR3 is TGTGCCAGTAGTCCCGGACAGGGATCTAGTCAGCCCCAGCATTTT.

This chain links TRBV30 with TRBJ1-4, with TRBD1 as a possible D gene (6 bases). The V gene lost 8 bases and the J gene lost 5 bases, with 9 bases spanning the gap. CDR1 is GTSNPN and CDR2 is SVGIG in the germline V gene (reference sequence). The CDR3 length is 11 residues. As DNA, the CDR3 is TGTGCCAGAGGGGGGAATGAAAAACTGTTTTTT. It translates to CARGGNEKLFF.

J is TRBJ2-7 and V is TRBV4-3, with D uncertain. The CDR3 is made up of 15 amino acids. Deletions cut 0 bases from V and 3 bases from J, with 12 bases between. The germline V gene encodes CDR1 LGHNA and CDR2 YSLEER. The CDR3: CASSQEYSQSYEQYF. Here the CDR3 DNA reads TGCGCCAGCAGCCAAGAATACAGCCAAAGCTACGAGCAGTACTTC.

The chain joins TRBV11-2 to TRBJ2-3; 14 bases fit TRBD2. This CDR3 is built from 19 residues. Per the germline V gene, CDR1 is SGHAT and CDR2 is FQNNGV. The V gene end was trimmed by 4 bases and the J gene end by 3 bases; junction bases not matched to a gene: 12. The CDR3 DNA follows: TGTGCCAGCAGCTCGGGACTAGCGGGAGCGCTGAGGTATACAGATACGCAGTATTTT. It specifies CASSSGLAGALRYTDTQYF.

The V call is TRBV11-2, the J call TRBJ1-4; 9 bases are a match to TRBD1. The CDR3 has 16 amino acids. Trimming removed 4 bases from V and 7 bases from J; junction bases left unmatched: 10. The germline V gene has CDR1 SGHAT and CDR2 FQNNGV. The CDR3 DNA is TGTGCCAGCAGCTCCGGACAGGGGTGGACCCTTGAAAAACTGTTTTTT. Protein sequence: CASSSGQGWTLEKLFF.

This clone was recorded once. The CDR3 nucleotides are TGTGCCAGCAGTTACACCGACACGTACTCTGGAAACACCATATATTTT. Its translation is CASSYTDTYSGNTIYF. J is TRBJ1-3 and V is TRBV6-6; unclear D gene. The CDR3 runs 16 residues. CDR1 is MNHNY, CDR2 SVGAGI, per germline (reference sequence). V was shortened by 2 bases and J by 0 bases, with 11 bases between the two germline ends.

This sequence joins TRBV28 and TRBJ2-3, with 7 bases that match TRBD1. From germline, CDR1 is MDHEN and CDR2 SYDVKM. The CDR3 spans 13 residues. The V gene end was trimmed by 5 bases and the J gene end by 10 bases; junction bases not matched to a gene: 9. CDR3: CASSLDGTEAQYF. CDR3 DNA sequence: TGTGCCAGCAGTCTTGACGGGACAGAGGCGCAGTATTTT.

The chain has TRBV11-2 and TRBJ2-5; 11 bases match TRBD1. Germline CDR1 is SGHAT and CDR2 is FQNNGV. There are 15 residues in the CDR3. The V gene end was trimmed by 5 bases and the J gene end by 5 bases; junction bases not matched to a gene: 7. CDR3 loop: CASSLWTGGLETQYF. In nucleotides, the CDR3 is TGTGCCAGCAGCCTATGGACAGGGGGCTTGGAGACCCAGTACTTC.